The 9 T cell receptor beta chains below come from one sample, sequenced in a study of T cell repertoires in aging, cancer and after chemotherapy (dated by TCRdb to between 2018 and 2021). TCR beta rearrangements were amplified from genomic DNA isolated from peripheral blood, not from sorted cells or RNA. The run used an Illumina MiSeq. Rearranged TRB sequences spanning V, D and J segments were amplified by multiplex touch-down PCR using a mixed TRB-A/B primer pool. Clones were called with MiXCR by TCRdb after fastp trimmed the public reads at Q25, and only in-frame beta chains were retained. CDR3 protein duplicates are merged, each entry listing the most common genes and DNA. The sample records about 2,500 distinct CDR3 sequences, around 26% of which are singletons. 4% to 6.5% of the sample is taken by the ten largest. Source material: blood. The receptor source for this set is a human donor in good health.

This clonotype occurred a few times. This chain joins TRBV2 and TRBJ1-6; D unresolved. This CDR3 is built from 12 residues. The V gene's germline CDR1 is SNHLY and CDR2 FYNNEI. CDR3 coding DNA: TGTGTCGAGGGTGAGGGAATTTCACCCCTCCACTTT. It encodes CVEGEGISPLHF.

As regards this clonotype: A much larger clone differs by one base, so this may be a read error. The chain links TRBV14 to TRBJ2-7; TRBD2 matches at 8 bases. Germline V gives CDR1 SGHDN, CDR2 FVKESK. The CDR3 has 15 residues. Unmatched junction bases numbered 8, after V lost 1 base and J lost 6 bases. The CDR3 here is CASSQVLAVAGEQYF. In DNA form, the CDR3 reads TGTGCCAGCAGCCAAGTACTAGCGGTGGCCGGCGAGCAGTACTTC.

As concerns this clonotype: A much larger clone lies one base from this, so it may be a read error. The chain combines TRBV7-2 with TRBJ1-1; possible D gene TRBD1, 6 bases. This CDR3 comprises 14 residues. The germline CDR1 and CDR2 sequences are SGHTA and FQGNSA. The CDR3 sequence: CASSFTGAGTEALF. As DNA, the CDR3 is TGTGCCAGCAGCTTTACGGGGGCGGGCACTGAAGCTTTATTT.

The CDR3 nucleotides are TGTGCCAGCAGCTTAACGGGAGCGGGGAGGGCAGATACGCAGTATTTT. Residues: CASSLTGAGRADTQYF. V usage is TRBV7-2 and J usage is TRBJ2-3; TRBD2 matches at 7 bases. Germline CDR1 is SGHTA and CDR2 is FQGNSA. After removal of 2 bases from V and 4 bases from J, the junction contained 9 bases not matched to a gene. The CDR3 covers 16 residues.

Only a few counts were recorded for this clonotype. The chain joins TRBV18 to TRBJ2-2, with 10 bases identical to TRBD1. Germline assignment: CDR1 KGHSH and CDR2 LQKENI. With V trimmed by 5 bases and J by 4 bases, 13 bases remained unmatched. This CDR3 comprises 18 residues. CDR3 coding DNA: TGTGCCAGCTCAGTCCTCTCTATGGGGACAGGGGCCACCGGGGAGCTGTTTTTT. It is translated as CASSVLSMGTGATGELFF.

Notes on this clonotype: Compared with germline, one end of the junction differs, possibly owing to a read error. This sequence joins TRBV28 and TRBJ1-3; 7 bases match TRBD1. This CDR3 region has 14 residues. Germline V gene lookup returns CDR1 MDHEN and CDR2 SYDVKM. The CDR3 DNA is TGTGCCAGCACCCCAGGGACAGCCGGAACCACCATATATTTT. Protein sequence: CASTPGTAGTTIYF.

This clonotype is deemed large. The genes are TRBV29-1 and TRBJ2-7, with a possible D match to TRBD2 (6 bases). The CDR3 has 14 amino acids. Trimming pared 6 bases from V and 3 bases from J, leaving 18 bases between. The germline V gene has CDR1 SQVTM and CDR2 ANQGSEA. This chain's CDR3 is CSVIPGGMYYEQYF. The CDR3 nucleotides read TGCAGCGTAATCCCAGGAGGGATGTACTACGAGCAGTACTTC.

The V call is TRBV3-1, the J call TRBJ2-5; D is possibly TRBD1 or TRBD2 (6 bases each). The germline V gene has CDR1 LGHDT and CDR2 YNNKEL (reference sequence). This CDR3 has 14 amino acids. Trimming removed 8 bases from V and 0 bases from J, with 13 bases in between. DNA of the CDR3: TGTGCCAGCTCATTAGGGGGGTACCAAGAGACCCAGTACTTC. This codes for CASSLGGYQETQYF.

This clonotype is medium-sized within its sample. This chain uses TRBV5-4 with TRBJ2-2, with D possibly being TRBD1 (6 bases). The CDR3 loop spans 15 amino acids. Germline values: CDR1 SGHNT, CDR2 YYREEE (reference sequence). V was clipped by 4 bases and J by 0 bases, with 10 bases between them. In nucleotides, the CDR3 is TGTGCCAGCAGCCAGGGACACGCGAACACCGGGGAGCTGTTTTTT. Its protein product is CASSQGHANTGELFF.